The 2 T cell receptor beta chains below all came from one sample that was sequenced in a study of shared clonotypes between healthy human individuals. Clones were read by immunoSEQ multiplex PCR, and TCRdb kept only the in-frame ones, dropping some. The table lists about 1 million clones, about 74% of them singletons. The sequencing sample was made of memory CD4+ T cells sorted from blood. As for subset: CD45RA-negative fraction. These receptors originate from a man aged 18 to 30 in good health.

To note about this clone: Distinct nucleotide sequences in the sample also encode this CDR3. V and J are TRBV9 and TRBJ2-5, with TRBD1 as a possible D gene (6 bases). The V end lost 0 bases, the J end lost 5 bases, and 11 bases lay between the germline ends. Germline V gene lookup returns CDR1 SGDLS and CDR2 YYNGEE. CDR3 length equals 14 residues. CDR3 residues: CASSVGGGHETQYF. CDR3 DNA: TGTGCCAGCAGCGTAGGAGGGGGTCACGAGACCCAGTACTTC.

This CDR3 reads CASSPGLAGIGEQYF. CDR3 sequence (DNA): TGTGCCAGCAGCCCCGGACTAGCGGGAATAGGCGAGCAGTACTTC. The V call is TRBV9, the J call TRBJ2-7, with 12 bases aligning to TRBD2. The length of the CDR3 is 15 residues. Germline CDR1 is SGDLS and CDR2 is YYNGEE. J gave up 6 bases and V 4 bases, and 8 bases lay outside the gene matches.